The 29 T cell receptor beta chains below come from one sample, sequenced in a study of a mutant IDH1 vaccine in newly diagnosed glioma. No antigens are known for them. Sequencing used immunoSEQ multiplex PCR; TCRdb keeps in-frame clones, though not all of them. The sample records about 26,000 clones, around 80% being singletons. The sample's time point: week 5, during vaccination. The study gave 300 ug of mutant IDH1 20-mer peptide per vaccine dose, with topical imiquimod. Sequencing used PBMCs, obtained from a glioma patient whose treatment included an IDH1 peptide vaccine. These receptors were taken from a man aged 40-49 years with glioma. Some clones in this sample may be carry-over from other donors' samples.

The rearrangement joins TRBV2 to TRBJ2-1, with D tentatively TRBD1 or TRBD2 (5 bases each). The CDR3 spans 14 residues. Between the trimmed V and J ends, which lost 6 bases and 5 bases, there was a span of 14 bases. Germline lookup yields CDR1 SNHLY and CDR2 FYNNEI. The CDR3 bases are TGTGCCAGCAGCGGGACCCCACACCACAATGAGCAGTTCTTC. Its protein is CASSGTPHHNEQFF. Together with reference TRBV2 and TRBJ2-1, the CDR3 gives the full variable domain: EPEVTQTPSHQVTQMGQEVILRCVPISNHLYFYWYRQILGQKVEFLVSFYNNEISEKSEIFDDQFSVERPDGSNFTLKIRSTKLEDSAMYFCASSGTPHHNEQFFGPGTRLTVL.

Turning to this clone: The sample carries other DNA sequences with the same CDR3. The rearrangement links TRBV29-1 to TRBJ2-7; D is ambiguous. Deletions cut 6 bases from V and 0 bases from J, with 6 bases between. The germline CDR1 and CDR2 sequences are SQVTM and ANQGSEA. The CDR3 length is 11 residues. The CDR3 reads CSVSSSYEQYF. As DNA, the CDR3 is TGCAGCGTCTCGAGCTCCTACGAGCAGTACTTC.

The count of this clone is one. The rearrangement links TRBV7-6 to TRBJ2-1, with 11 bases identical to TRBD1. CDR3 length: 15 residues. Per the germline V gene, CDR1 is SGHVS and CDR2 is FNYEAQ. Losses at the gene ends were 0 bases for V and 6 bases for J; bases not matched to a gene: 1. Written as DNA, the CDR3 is TGTGCCAGCAGCTTAGCGGGGACAGGGGGCAATGAGCAGTTCTTC. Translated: CASSLAGTGGNEQFF.

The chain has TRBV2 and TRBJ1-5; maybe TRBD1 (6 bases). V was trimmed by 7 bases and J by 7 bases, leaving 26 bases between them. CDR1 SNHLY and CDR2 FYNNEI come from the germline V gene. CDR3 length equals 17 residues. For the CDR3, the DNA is TGTGCCAGCACCTTCAAGGGCGGGGGGGGCTATAACCAGCCCCAGCATTTT. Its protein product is CASTFKGGGGYNQPQHF. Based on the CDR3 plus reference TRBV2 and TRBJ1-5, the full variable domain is EPEVTQTPSHQVTQMGQEVILRCVPISNHLYFYWYRQILGQKVEFLVSFYNNEISEKSEIFDDQFSVERPDGSNFTLKIRSTKLEDSAMYFCASTFKGGGGYNQPQHFGDGTRLSIL.

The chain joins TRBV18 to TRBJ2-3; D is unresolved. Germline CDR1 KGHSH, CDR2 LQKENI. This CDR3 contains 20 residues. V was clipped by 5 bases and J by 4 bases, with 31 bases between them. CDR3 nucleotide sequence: TGTGCCAGCTCATCGGACCGGGTAGGCGTGATCCCACCTACTCCAGATACGCAGTATTTT. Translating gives CASSSDRVGVIPPTPDTQYF.

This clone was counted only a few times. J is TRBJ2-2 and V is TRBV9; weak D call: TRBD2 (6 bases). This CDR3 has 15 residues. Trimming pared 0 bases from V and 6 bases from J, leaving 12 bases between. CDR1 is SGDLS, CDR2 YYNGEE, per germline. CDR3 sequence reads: CASSVGDLSAGELFF. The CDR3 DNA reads TGTGCCAGCAGCGTAGGGGACTTGAGCGCCGGGGAGCTGTTTTTT.

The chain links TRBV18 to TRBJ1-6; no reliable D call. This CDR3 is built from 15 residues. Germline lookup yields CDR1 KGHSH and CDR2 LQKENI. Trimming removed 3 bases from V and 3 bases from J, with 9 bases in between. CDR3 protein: CASSPAVDYNSPLHF. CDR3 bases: TGTGCCAGCTCACCTGCGGTTGACTATAATTCACCCCTCCACTTT.

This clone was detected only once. The CDR3 DNA sequence: TGCGCCAGCAGCTTCAGGGGGGGGGACACTGAAGCTTTCTTT. Amino acids: CASSFRGGDTEAFF. This chain joins TRBV5-1 and TRBJ1-1; 7 bases fit TRBD1. V dropped 2 bases and J dropped 3; count of bases not matched to a gene: 4. The CDR3 loop spans 14 amino acids. Germline values: CDR1 SGHRS, CDR2 YFSETQ.

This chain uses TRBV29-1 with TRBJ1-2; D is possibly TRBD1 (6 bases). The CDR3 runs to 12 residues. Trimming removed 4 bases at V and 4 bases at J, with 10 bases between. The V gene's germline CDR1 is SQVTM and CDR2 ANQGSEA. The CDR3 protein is CSVVRGIYGYTF. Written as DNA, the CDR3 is TGCAGCGTTGTAAGGGGGATCTATGGCTACACCTTC.

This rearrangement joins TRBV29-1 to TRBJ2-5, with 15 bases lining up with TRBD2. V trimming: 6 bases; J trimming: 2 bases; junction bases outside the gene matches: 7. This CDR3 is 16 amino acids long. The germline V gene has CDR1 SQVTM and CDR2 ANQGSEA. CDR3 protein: CSVSRGLAGGQETQYF. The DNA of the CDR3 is TGCAGCGTGAGCCGGGGACTAGCGGGGGGACAAGAGACCCAGTACTTC.

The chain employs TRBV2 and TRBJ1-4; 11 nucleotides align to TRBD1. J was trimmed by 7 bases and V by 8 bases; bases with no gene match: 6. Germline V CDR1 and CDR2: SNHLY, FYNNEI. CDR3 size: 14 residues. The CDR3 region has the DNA TGTGCCAGCGGCTGGACAGGGGGCTTTGAAAAACTGTTTTTT. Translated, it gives CASGWTGGFEKLFF.

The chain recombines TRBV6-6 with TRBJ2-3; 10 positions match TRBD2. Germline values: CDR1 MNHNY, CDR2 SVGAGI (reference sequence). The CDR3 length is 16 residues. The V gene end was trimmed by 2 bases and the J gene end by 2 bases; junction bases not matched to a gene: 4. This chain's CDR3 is CASSYLSGGFTDTQYF. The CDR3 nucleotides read TGTGCCAGCAGTTACCTTAGCGGGGGGTTCACAGATACGCAGTATTTT.

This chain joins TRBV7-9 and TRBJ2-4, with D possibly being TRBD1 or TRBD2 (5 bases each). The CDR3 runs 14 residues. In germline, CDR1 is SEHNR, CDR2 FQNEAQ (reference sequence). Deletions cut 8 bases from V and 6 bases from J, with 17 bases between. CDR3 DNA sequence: TGTGCCAGCGGCGACTCTGAGGGGACAAACATTCAGTACTTC. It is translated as CASGDSEGTNIQYF.

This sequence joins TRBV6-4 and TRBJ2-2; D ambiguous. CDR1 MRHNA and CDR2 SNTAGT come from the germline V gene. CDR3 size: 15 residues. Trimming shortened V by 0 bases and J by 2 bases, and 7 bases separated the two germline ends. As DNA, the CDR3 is TGTGCCAGCAGTGACTCCTTATTAAACACCGGGGAGCTGTTTTTT. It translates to CASSDSLLNTGELFF.

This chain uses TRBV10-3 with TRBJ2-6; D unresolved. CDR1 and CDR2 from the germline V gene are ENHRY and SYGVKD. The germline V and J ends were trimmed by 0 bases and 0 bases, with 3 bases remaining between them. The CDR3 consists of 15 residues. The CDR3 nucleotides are TGTGCCATCAGTGAGTCGGACTCTGGGGCCAACGTCCTGACTTTC. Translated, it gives CAISESDSGANVLTF.

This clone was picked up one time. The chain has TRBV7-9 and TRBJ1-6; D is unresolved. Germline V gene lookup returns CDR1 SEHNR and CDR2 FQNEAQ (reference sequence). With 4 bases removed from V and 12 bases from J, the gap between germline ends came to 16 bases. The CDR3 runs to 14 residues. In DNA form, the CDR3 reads TGTGCCAGCAGCTCCTCGACTAGGTGGGGACCCCTCCACTTT. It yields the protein CASSSSTRWGPLHF.

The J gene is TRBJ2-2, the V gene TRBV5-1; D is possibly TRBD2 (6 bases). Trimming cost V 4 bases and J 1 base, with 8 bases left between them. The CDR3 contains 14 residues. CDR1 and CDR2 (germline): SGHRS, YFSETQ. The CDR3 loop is CASSPGRNTGELFF. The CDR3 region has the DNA TGCGCCAGCAGCCCCGGGAGGAACACCGGGGAGCTGTTTTTT. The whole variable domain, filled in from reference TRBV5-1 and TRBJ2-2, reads KAGVTQTPRYLIKTRGQQVTLSCSPISGHRSVSWYQQTPGQGLQFLFEYFSETQRNKGNFPGRFSGRQFSNSRSEMNVSTLELGDSALYLCASSPGRNTGELFFGEGSRLTVL.

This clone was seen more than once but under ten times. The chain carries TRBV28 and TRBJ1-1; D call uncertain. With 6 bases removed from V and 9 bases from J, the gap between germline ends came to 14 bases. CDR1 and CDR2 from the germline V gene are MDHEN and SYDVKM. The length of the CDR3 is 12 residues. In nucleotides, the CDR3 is TGTGCCAGCAGCCTGGCACGGAGGCAAGCTTTCTTT. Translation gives CASSLARRQAFF.

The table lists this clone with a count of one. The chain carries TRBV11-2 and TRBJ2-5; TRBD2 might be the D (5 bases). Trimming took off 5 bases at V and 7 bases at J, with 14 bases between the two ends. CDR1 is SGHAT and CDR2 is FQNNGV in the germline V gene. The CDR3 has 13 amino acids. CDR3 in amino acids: CASSPLGSGTQYF. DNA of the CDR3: TGTGCCAGCAGCCCTCTGGGGAGCGGGACCCAGTACTTC. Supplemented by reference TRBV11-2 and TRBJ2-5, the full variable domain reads EAGVAQSPRYKIIEKRQSVAFWCNPISGHATLYWYQQILGQGPKLLIQFQNNGVVDDSQLPKDRFSAERLKGVDSTLKIQPAKLEDSAVYLCASSPLGSGTQYFGPGTRLLVL.

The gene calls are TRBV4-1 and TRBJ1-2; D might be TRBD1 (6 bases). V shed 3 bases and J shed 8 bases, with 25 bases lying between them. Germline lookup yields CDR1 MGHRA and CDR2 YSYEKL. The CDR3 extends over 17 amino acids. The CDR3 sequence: CASSHPNLGSGGGGYTF. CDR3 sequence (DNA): TGCGCCAGCAGCCATCCTAATTTGGGTAGTGGGGGGGGCGGCTACACCTTC.

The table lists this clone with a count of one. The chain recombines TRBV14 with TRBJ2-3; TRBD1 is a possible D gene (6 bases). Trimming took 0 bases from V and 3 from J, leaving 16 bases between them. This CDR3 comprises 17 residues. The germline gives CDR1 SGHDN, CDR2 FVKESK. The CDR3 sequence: CASSQESRGYFTDTQYF. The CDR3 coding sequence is TGTGCCAGCAGCCAAGAATCCAGGGGATACTTTACAGATACGCAGTATTTT.

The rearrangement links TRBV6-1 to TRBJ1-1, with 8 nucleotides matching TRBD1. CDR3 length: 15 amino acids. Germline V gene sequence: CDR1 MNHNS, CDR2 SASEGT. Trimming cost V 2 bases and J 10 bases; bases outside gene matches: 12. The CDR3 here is CASSETGQGPLGAFF. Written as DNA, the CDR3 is TGTGCCAGCAGTGAAACCGGACAGGGCCCTCTTGGAGCTTTCTTT.

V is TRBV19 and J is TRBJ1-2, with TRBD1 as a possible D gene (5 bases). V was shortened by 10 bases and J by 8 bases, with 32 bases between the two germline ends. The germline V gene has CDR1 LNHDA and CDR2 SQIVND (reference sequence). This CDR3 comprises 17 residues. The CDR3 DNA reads TGTGCCACTCGAAGCAGTGGGGCCCAAGACCTAAGGCGGGGCTACACCTTC. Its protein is CATRSSGAQDLRRGYTF.

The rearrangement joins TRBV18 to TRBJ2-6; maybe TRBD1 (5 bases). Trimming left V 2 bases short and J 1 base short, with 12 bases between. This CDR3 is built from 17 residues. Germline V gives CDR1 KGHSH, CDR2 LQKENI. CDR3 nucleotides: TGTGCCAGCTCACCAAGTATCGACAGATCTGGGGCCAACGTCCTGACTTTC. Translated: CASSPSIDRSGANVLTF.

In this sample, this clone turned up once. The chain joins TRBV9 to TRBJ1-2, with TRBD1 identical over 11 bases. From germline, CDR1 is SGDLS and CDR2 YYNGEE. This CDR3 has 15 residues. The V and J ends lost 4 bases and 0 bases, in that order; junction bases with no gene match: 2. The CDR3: CASSWDRGTNYGYTF. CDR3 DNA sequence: TGTGCCAGCAGCTGGGACAGGGGGACTAACTATGGCTACACCTTC.

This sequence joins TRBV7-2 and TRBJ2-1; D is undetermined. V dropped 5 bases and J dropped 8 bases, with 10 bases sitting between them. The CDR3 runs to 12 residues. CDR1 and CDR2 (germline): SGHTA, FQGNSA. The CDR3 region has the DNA TGTGCCAGCAGCCAAAAGTTCTATGAGCAGTTCTTC. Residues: CASSQKFYEQFF.

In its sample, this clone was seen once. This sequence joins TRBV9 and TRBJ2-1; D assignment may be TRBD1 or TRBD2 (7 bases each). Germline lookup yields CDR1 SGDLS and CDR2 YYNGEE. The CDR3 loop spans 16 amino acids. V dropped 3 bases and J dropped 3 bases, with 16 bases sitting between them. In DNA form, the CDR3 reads TGTGCCAGCAGCGCCGCAGGGGGGGACTTCTACAATGAGCAGTTCTTC. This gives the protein CASSAAGGDFYNEQFF. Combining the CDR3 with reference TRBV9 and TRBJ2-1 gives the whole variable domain DSGVTQTPKHLITATGQRVTLRCSPRSGDLSVYWYQQSLDQGLQFLIQYYNGEERAKGNILERFSAQQFPDLHSELNLSSLELGDSALYFCASSAAGGDFYNEQFFGPGTRLTVL.

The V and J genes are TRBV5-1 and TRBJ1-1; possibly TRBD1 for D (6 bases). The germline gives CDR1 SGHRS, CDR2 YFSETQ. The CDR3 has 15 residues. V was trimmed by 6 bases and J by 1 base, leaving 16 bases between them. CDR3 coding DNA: TGCGCCAGCACCCCCGGCAGGGGACGGAACACTGAAGCTTTCTTT. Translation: CASTPGRGRNTEAFF.

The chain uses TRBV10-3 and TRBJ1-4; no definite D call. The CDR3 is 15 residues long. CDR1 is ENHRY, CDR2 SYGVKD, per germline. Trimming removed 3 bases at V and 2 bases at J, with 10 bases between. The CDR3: CAISDLGSTNEKLFF. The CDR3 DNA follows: TGTGCCATCAGTGACCTAGGGAGCACTAATGAAAAACTGTTTTTT.